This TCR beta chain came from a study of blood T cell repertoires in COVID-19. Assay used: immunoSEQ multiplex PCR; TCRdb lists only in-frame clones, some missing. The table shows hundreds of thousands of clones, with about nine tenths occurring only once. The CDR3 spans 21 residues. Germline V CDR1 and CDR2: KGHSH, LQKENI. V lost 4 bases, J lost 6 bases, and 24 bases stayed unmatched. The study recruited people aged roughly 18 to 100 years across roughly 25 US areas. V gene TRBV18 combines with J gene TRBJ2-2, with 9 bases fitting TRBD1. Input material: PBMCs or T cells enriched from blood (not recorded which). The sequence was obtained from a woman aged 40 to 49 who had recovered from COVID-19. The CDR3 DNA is TGTGCCAGCTCACAAAGCCGCCCTACCGGACAGGGGCGTACTAGCGCCGGGGAGCTGTTTTTT. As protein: CASSQSRPTGQGRTSAGELFF.